This T cell receptor (beta chain) was obtained from a study of T cell repertoires in cytomegalovirus infection. Study overall: It was the public TCR beta signatures that indicated both CMV infection and matching HLA type.

TCRdb re-called the reads through MiXCR, storing one row per CDR3 protein. The sample shows 300,000 or so distinct CDR3 sequences, around 25% of them seen only once. Study-level findings and limits: CMV carriers having the relevant HLA were flagged by cumulative public TCR beta family frequency. The ex vivo response showed dominance by HLA-C-restricted CMV-specific TCR beta clonotypes.

Turning to this clonotype: Its target is not known.

The material sequenced was PBMCs. The receptor's source is a human donor in good health (CMV status not recorded). Some clones in this sample may be carry-over from other donors' samples.

CDR3 DNA: TGTGCCAGTAGTAGGGGGGACAGGGATCAAGAGACCCAGTACTTC. Translated: CASSRGDRDQETQYF. This chain connects TRBV19 to TRBJ2-5; TRBD1 agrees at 9 bases. V shed 4 bases and J 2 bases; nucleotides not matched to a gene: 5. Germline-derived CDR1 and CDR2 are LNHDA and SQIVND (reference sequence). The CDR3 consists of 15 residues.